This TCR beta chain stems from a study of response to subunit inactivated influenza vaccine. TCRdb ran MiXCR on the RT-PCR reads and lists one entry per CDR3 protein. The data hold hundreds of thousands of distinct CDR3 sequences, with 15% to 19% observed a single time. Germline CDR1 and CDR2: LNHDA and SQIVND (reference sequence). Trimming removed 3 bases at V and 4 bases at J, with 9 bases between. The length of the CDR3 is 13 residues. The TCR comes from a man between 45 and 60 years old who received an inactivated influenza vaccine. The material sequenced was PBMCs from blood, taken 11 to 12 days after vaccination. The chain carries TRBV19 and TRBJ2-5, with D possibly TRBD2 on 5 matching bases. CDR3 sequence reads: CASSMFEGETQYF. Here the CDR3 DNA reads TGTGCCAGTAGTATGTTCGAGGGAGAGACCCAGTACTTC.